The clone carrying this T cell receptor (beta chain) was counted many times. Trimming stripped 2 bases from V and 4 bases from J, with 11 bases between. This CDR3 is built from 14 residues. Germline V gene lookup returns CDR1 MNHEY and CDR2 SVGAGI. The data originate from a study of T-cell reconstitution after alpha-beta-depleted transplantation in children. Library preparation (for TCRbeta) was performed with unique molecular identifiers. MiXCR, applied by TCRdb to the PCR reads, yields one record per CDR3 protein. The sample includes roughly 350,000 distinct CDR3 sequences, around 15% of them seen just once.

The material sequenced was PBMCs, mostly from graft donor cells, taken 360 days after TCRalphabeta/CD19-depleted stem cell transplant. V is TRBV6-5 and J is TRBJ1-1; the D gene is possibly TRBD1 (5 bases). This clonotype originated in a male patient between 2 and 10 years old who had a stem cell transplant for acute lymphoblastic leukemia, so the T cells may come from the graft donor. CDR3 loop: CASSYLQGTTEAFF. As DNA, the CDR3 is TGTGCCAGCAGTTACCTTCAGGGTACCACTGAAGCTTTCTTT.